The clone carrying this TCR beta chain was observed once. The data stem from a study of T cell changes during pregnancy in multiple sclerosis. The protocol was immunoSEQ multiplex PCR, while the TCRdb copy is restricted to in-frame clones and leaves out a portion. The sample lists roughly 88,000 clones; 92% were seen once. The V gene end was trimmed by 5 bases and the J gene end by 4 bases; junction bases not matched to a gene: 8. Germline loops: CDR1 LNHDA, CDR2 SQIVND (reference sequence). The CDR3 is 15 residues long. The J gene is TRBJ2-7, the V gene TRBV19, with 10 bases that match TRBD2. This receptor was obtained from a female donor with multiple sclerosis, enrolled in a pregnancy study. The sample was peripheral blood, taken in the first trimester of pregnancy. CDR3 in DNA: TGTGCCAGTAGTCTTCGGACTAGCGGTGTTTACGAGCAGTACTTC. Translating it yields CASSLRTSGVYEQYF.